There are many counts of the clone carrying this T cell receptor (beta chain). As yet, its antigen is unknown. The sample belongs to a study of T cells in Graves' hyperthyroidism and ophthalmopathy. Study-level findings and limits: Blood shared most expanded thyroid clonotypes above 0.001. Patients with ophthalmopathy were separated from those with stable hyperthyroidism by a 13 V-J model.

Clinical symptoms, serum thyroxine and TRAb, thyroid ultrasound and orbital computed tomography were used for the diagnoses. PBMCs came from about 10 ml fresh peripheral blood. From RNA transcripts, TCR beta CDR3 regions were amplified. A set of HTBI primers served as the primers for a first-round RT-PCR of the TCR CDR3. TCRdb independently ran MiXCR on the multiplex PCR reads; one entry per CDR3 protein. The table lists a few hundred thousand distinct CDR3 sequences, about 15% of them singletons. This receptor was obtained from a woman aged 25-40 years with Graves' ophthalmopathy. The sample taken for sequencing was blood.

DNA for the CDR3: TGTGCCAGCTCACCCTTGGACACGAGCTCCTACAATGAGCAGTTCTTC. This sequence encodes CASSPLDTSSYNEQFF. This sequence joins TRBV18 and TRBJ2-1, with a weak D call TRBD1 (5 bases). The CDR3 loop spans 16 amino acids. The germline V and J ends were trimmed by 3 bases and 0 bases, with 12 bases remaining between them. Per germline, CDR1 KGHSH and CDR2 LQKENI.